This record concerns one T cell receptor (beta chain) sequence. Antigen unknown. This CDR3 comprises 13 residues. Looked up from germline, CDR1 is MNHNY and CDR2 is SVGAGI (reference sequence). Trimming stripped 2 bases from V and 3 bases from J, with 7 bases between. The study ran its PCR with 60 Vbeta and 13 Jbeta primers. The protocol was immunoSEQ multiplex PCR, while the TCRdb copy is restricted to in-frame clones and leaves out a portion. The sample consists of more than 150,000 clones, approximately 80% of them appearing once. The entry originates in a study of cytomegalovirus exposure and HLA in healthy donors. Study-wide findings and caveats: Reportedly, cytomegalovirus status was diagnosed with high sensitivity and specificity. The sole available immune exposure information was CMV serostatus. There was a cluster of highly shared sequence variants that was likely a sequencing artifact.

What was sequenced was PBMCs. This sequence was found in a male donor in good health and CMV-seronegative. V is TRBV6-6 and J is TRBJ1-2; perhaps TRBD1 as D (5 bases). The CDR3 loop is CASSYGDYYGYTF. CDR3 bases: TGTGCCAGCAGTTACGGGGACTACTATGGCTACACCTTC.